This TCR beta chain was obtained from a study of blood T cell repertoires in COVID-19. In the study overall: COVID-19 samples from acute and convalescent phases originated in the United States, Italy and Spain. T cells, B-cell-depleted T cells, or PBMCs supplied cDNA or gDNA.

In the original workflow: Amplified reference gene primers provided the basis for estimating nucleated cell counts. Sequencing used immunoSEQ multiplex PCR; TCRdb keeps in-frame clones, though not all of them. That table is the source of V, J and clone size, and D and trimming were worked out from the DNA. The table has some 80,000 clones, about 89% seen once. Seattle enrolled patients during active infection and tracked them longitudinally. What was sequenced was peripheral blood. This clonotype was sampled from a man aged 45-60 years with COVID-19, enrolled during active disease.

CDR3 nucleotide sequence: TGTGCCAGCAGCCCGGGAAGATACGAGCAGTACTTC. Its protein is CASSPGRYEQYF. This sequence joins TRBV6-6 and TRBJ2-7; D might be TRBD2 (5 bases). The CDR3 runs 12 residues. Germline assignment: CDR1 MNHNY and CDR2 SVGAGI (reference sequence). V gave up 6 bases and J gave up 4 bases, with 10 bases separating them.